What follows are 18 T cell receptor beta chains derived from one specimen sequenced in a study of regulatory T cells in long-lasting Graves disease. Time point given: newly diagnosed GD, antithyroid drugs for less than 3 months. There was RNA extracted from PBMCs, and the TCR library was made from it. Library construction for TCR beta used iRepertoire HTBI primers and Arm-PCR of CDR3 regions. MiXCR was run by TCRdb on the multiplex PCR reads, yielding one entry per CDR3 protein. The profile shows about 210,000 distinct CDR3 sequences, roughly 19% of them singletons. These data were also reused for a study on T cells in Graves' hyperthyroidism and ophthalmopathy.

This specimen consisted of peripheral blood mononuclear cells (PBMCs), obtained at new diagnosis, from a patient treated with antithyroid drugs. The receptors shown here come from a woman aged 25 to 39 with Graves disease.

This clonotype showed up just a few times. This chain links TRBV4-2 with TRBJ2-3; TRBD2 aligns across 10 bases. CDR1 is LGHNA, CDR2 YNFKEQ, per germline. Trimming at V came to 8 bases and at J to 6 bases, leaving 8 bases not matched to a gene. The CDR3 covers 14 residues. The CDR3: CASLAGGSGDTQYF. The DNA of the CDR3 is TGTGCCAGCTTAGCGGGGGGCTCGGGTGATACGCAGTATTTT.

There are many counts of this clonotype. The rearrangement uses TRBV12-3 or TRBV12-4 and TRBJ1-2; 7 bases agree with TRBD1. The CDR3 contains 13 residues. V lost 8 bases to trimming and J lost 0 bases; unmatched junction nucleotides: 3. CDR3 loop: CASRQGPNYGYTF. The CDR3 nucleotides read TGTGCCAGCCGACAGGGCCCTAACTATGGCTACACCTTC.

This clonotype was recorded a few times. The chain couples TRBV18 to TRBJ1-4; tentative D call: TRBD1 (5 bases). The CDR3 loop spans 16 amino acids. Trimming took 5 bases from V and 5 from J, leaving 18 bases between them. Germline lookup yields CDR1 KGHSH and CDR2 LQKENI. The CDR3: CASSTFDSPGNEKLFF. The CDR3 DNA follows: TGTGCCAGCTCAACGTTTGACAGTCCGGGAAATGAAAAACTGTTTTTT.

Many counts were recorded for this clonotype. V gene TRBV4-2 combines with J gene TRBJ1-1; D may be TRBD1 (5 bases). V shed 8 bases and J shed 1 base, with 14 bases lying between them. Germline values: CDR1 LGHNA, CDR2 YNFKEQ. The CDR3 has 14 amino acids. The CDR3, as DNA: TGTGCCAGCGACAGAGGTGGAGGGAACACTGAAGCTTTCTTT. Residues: CASDRGGGNTEAFF.

The genes are TRBV12-3 or TRBV12-4 and TRBJ1-1; D gene uncertain. The CDR3 has 15 amino acids. The V end was cut by 6 bases, the J end by 4 bases, with 18 bases between. CDR3 protein: CASRNPLGVGTEAFF. In nucleotides, the CDR3 is TGTGCCAGCAGAAATCCTTTAGGCGTAGGCACTGAAGCTTTCTTT.

This clonotype was observed at least ten times. The chain links TRBV11-2 to TRBJ1-4; TRBD1 is a possible D gene (5 bases). The germline V gene encodes CDR1 SGHAT and CDR2 FQNNGV. V shed 6 bases and J shed 5 bases, with 19 bases lying between them. CDR3 length: 16 amino acids. The CDR3 bases are TGTGCCAGCAGTTATTCGGGTGGGACCGGGAATGAAAAACTGTTTTTT. Translation: CASSYSGGTGNEKLFF. Full variable domain (rest looked up from reference TRBV11-2 and TRBJ1-4): EAGVAQSPRYKIIEKRQSVAFWCNPISGHATLYWYQQILGQGPKLLIQFQNNGVVDDSQLPKDRFSAERLKGVDSTLKIQPAKLEDSAVYLCASSYSGGTGNEKLFFGSGTQLSVL.

On this clonotype itself: Given a far larger clone just one base away, this is likely a sequencing read error. The CDR3 region has the DNA TGTGCCAGCAGTTACTCAGGGACAGGGGGCTCTGAAGCTCTCTTT. This gives the protein CASSYSGTGGSEALF. The chain combines TRBV6-2 or TRBV6-3 with TRBJ2-3; 12 bases fit TRBD1. Germline V lookup: CDR1 MNHEY, CDR2 SVGEGT. This CDR3 has 15 amino acids.

The gene calls are TRBV7-9 and TRBJ1-2, with D tentatively TRBD1 (6 bases). Per the germline V gene, CDR1 is SEHNR and CDR2 is FQNEAQ (reference sequence). CDR3 length: 11 residues. V was clipped by 5 bases and J by 11 bases, with 12 bases between them. CDR3 region: CASSPQDSYTF. For the CDR3, the DNA is TGTGCCAGCAGCCCTCAGGACAGTTACACCTTC.

This clonotype came up many times. The rearrangement links TRBV6-1 to TRBJ2-7, with 10 bases that match TRBD1. This CDR3 is built from 15 residues. CDR1 MNHNS and CDR2 SASEGT come from the germline V gene. J gave up 4 bases and V 7 bases, and 10 bases lay outside the gene matches. The CDR3 spells CASTPRTGGKYEQYF. As DNA, the CDR3 is TGTGCCAGCACCCCCCGGACAGGGGGGAAGTACGAGCAGTACTTC.

The V gene is TRBV20-1, the J gene TRBJ2-2, with D perhaps matching TRBD1 (5 bases). Germline CDR1 is DFQATT and CDR2 is SNEGSKA (reference sequence). The germline V and J ends were trimmed by 1 base and 1 base, with 13 bases remaining between them. This CDR3 comprises 16 residues. CDR3 DNA: TGCAGTGCTAGAGGAGGTCGACAGTGGAACACCGGGGAGCTGTTTTTT. It specifies CSARGGRQWNTGELFF.

This clonotype was detected ten times or more. The chain employs TRBV3-1 and TRBJ1-4; no reliable D call. Germline CDR1 and CDR2: LGHDT and YNNKEL (reference sequence). Trimming left V 5 bases short and J 0 bases short, with 7 bases between. The CDR3 spans 14 residues. As DNA, the CDR3 is TGTGCCAGCAGCATAACTGCAACTAATGAAAAACTGTTTTTT. It translates to CASSITATNEKLFF.

V usage is TRBV5-6 and J usage is TRBJ2-7; D gene uncertain. The germline V and J ends were trimmed by 4 bases and 6 bases, with 14 bases remaining between them. CDR1 SGHDT and CDR2 YYEEEE come from the germline V gene. This CDR3 comprises 13 residues. The CDR3 spells CASSHSGAREQYF. The CDR3 nucleotides are TGTGCCAGCAGCCATTCGGGCGCTCGCGAGCAGTACTTC.

This sequence joins TRBV24-1 and TRBJ1-2; TRBD1 matches at 11 bases. The CDR3 has 13 residues. Germline CDR1 is KGHDR and CDR2 is SFDVKD. After removal of 9 bases from V and 2 bases from J, the junction contained 1 base not matched to a gene. The CDR3 bases are TGTGCCACCGGGGACAGGGGGAACTATGGCTACACCTTC. Encoded protein: CATGDRGNYGYTF.

In this sample, this clonotype turned up many times. V is TRBV20-1 and J is TRBJ2-7; perhaps TRBD2 as D (6 bases). Germline CDR1 and CDR2: DFQATT and SNEGSKA (reference sequence). The CDR3 is 13 amino acids. Here the CDR3 DNA reads TGCCGTGGGGAGGATGCGGCATCCTACGAGCAGTACTTC. Amino acid sequence: CRGEDAASYEQYF.

The chain couples TRBV28 to TRBJ1-1; D ambiguous. CDR1 MDHEN and CDR2 SYDVKM come from the germline V gene. Trimming shortened V by 5 bases and J by 6 bases, and 13 bases separated the two germline ends. The CDR3 has 13 amino acids. CDR3 sequence (DNA): TGTGCCAGCAGTCGCGCTATTCGACCTGAAGCTTTCTTT. It yields the protein CASSRAIRPEAFF.

The rearrangement links TRBV12-3 or TRBV12-4 to TRBJ2-1; D possibly corresponds to TRBD1 (6 bases). This CDR3 is 13 amino acids long. The V gene lost 4 bases and the J gene lost 4 bases, with 8 bases spanning the gap. The CDR3 loop is CASSYREYNEQFF. The CDR3 DNA follows: TGTGCCAGCAGTTACAGGGAGTACAATGAGCAGTTCTTC.

This clonotype came up many times. This sequence joins TRBV28 and TRBJ2-3; 9 bases fit TRBD1. Trimming cost V 7 bases and J 3 bases; bases outside gene matches: 11. Germline V CDR1 and CDR2: MDHEN, SYDVKM. The CDR3 runs to 16 residues. Written as DNA, the CDR3 is TGTGCCAGCAAGGTACAGGGGGCGACTGGGACAGATACGCAGTATTTT. The encoded protein is CASKVQGATGTDTQYF.

This clonotype was seen many times. This chain uses TRBV7-9 with TRBJ2-7; TRBD1 or TRBD2 may be the D gene (5 bases each). The CDR3 sequence is 14 residues long. The V end was cut by 7 bases, the J end by 4 bases, with 17 bases between. Germline V gene lookup returns CDR1 SEHNR and CDR2 FQNEAQ (reference sequence). The CDR3 spells CASTEPGRGYEQYF. In DNA, the CDR3 is TGTGCCAGCACGGAACCGGGACGAGGATACGAGCAGTACTTC.